These 32 T cell receptor beta chains were sequenced from one sample in a study of response to subunit inactivated influenza vaccine. MiXCR was run by TCRdb on the RT-PCR reads, yielding one entry per CDR3 protein. Here the sample spans around 520,000 distinct CDR3 sequences, roughly 10% being singletons. The sequencing used PBMCs from blood, collected on the day of vaccination. The receptors come from a man aged 50 or older who received an inactivated influenza vaccine.

The gene calls are TRBV18 and TRBJ2-2, with D unresolved. This CDR3 comprises 14 residues. Trimming took 2 bases from V and 1 from J, leaving 5 bases between them. CDR1 and CDR2 (germline): KGHSH, LQKENI. Here the CDR3 reads CASSPSENTGELFF. The CDR3 nucleotides read TGTGCCAGCTCACCATCTGAGAACACCGGGGAGCTGTTTTTT.

The V and J genes are TRBV6-2 or TRBV6-3 and TRBJ1-1; 7 bases align to TRBD1. Per germline, CDR1 MNHEY and CDR2 SVGEGT. V was pared by 5 bases and J by 8 bases, with 11 bases of the junction left unmatched. The CDR3 contains 14 residues. CDR3 sequence (DNA): TGTGCCAGCAGTAAGATACAGGGGAAGGTGGAAGCTTTCTTT. It translates to CASSKIQGKVEAFF.

Notes on this clonotype: A much larger clone sits a single nucleotide away, making a read error possible. The chain is built from TRBV25-1 and TRBJ2-2, with 9 positions matching TRBD1. With V trimmed by 8 bases and J by 5 bases, 9 bases remained unmatched. This CDR3 region has 15 residues. Germline V gene sequence: CDR1 MGHDK, CDR2 SYGVNS. The CDR3 reads CASCQDRGGTGELFF. The CDR3 DNA reads TGTGCCAGCTGTCAGGACAGGGGAGGAACCGGGGAGCTGTTTTTT. The full variable domain, with the rest looked up from reference TRBV25-1 and TRBJ2-2, is EADIYQTPRYLVIGTGKKITLECSQTMGHDKMYWYQQDPGMELHLIHYSYGVNSTEKGDLSSESTVSRIRTEHFPLTLESARPSHTSQYLCASCQDRGGTGELFFGEGSRLTVL.

This chain uses TRBV5-1 with TRBJ2-1; 7 nucleotides match TRBD2. The junction had 5 bases not matched to a gene; V was cut back by 1 base and J by 4 bases. This CDR3 has 15 residues. CDR1 and CDR2 (germline): SGHRS, YFSETQ. CDR3 protein: CASSLTGGKYNEQFF. The CDR3 DNA follows: TGCGCCAGCAGCTTGACCGGGGGGAAATACAATGAGCAGTTCTTC.

This clonotype came up many times. This chain links TRBV7-2 with TRBJ2-3; the D gene could be TRBD1 or TRBD2 (5 bases each). This CDR3 is built from 16 residues. The V end was cut by 5 bases, the J end by 5 bases, with 20 bases between. CDR1 is SGHTA and CDR2 is FQGNSA in the germline V gene. The CDR3 nucleotides are TGTGCCAGCAGCAATGAGGGGACGGAGTTTAGAGATACGCAGTATTTT. This translates into CASSNEGTEFRDTQYF.

Only a few counts were recorded for this clonotype. The chain has TRBV10-3 and TRBJ2-4; tentatively, D is TRBD1 (6 bases). The V end lost 2 bases, the J end lost 8 bases, and 10 bases lay between the germline ends. Germline CDR1 reads ENHRY; CDR2 reads SYGVKD. This CDR3 region has 13 residues. CDR3 sequence: CAISETGTDIQYF. The CDR3 nucleotides read TGTGCCATCAGTGAGACAGGGACGGACATTCAGTACTTC.

The CDR3 protein is CASSLLTEMYGYTF. CDR3 DNA: TGTGCCAGCAGCCTTTTGACAGAGATGTATGGCTACACCTTC. This chain links TRBV7-9 with TRBJ1-2; D is possibly TRBD1 (5 bases). The CDR3 consists of 14 residues. Trimming stripped 5 bases from V and 5 bases from J, with 15 bases between. CDR1 is SEHNR and CDR2 is FQNEAQ in the germline V gene (reference sequence).

In this sample, this clonotype turned up a few times. V gene TRBV11-3 combines with J gene TRBJ2-1; 11 bases align to TRBD2. Germline CDR1 reads SGHNT; CDR2 reads YENEEA. Losses at the gene ends were 3 bases for V and 2 bases for J; bases not matched to a gene: 3. The CDR3 is made up of 16 amino acids. The CDR3 DNA sequence: TGTGCCAGCAGCTTTAGCGGGAGGGCCGCCTACAATGAGCAGTTCTTC. Amino acids: CASSFSGRAAYNEQFF.

This clonotype has more than one count but fewer than ten. The chain employs TRBV4-1 and TRBJ2-7; D might be TRBD2 (5 bases). V lost 1 base, J lost 2 bases, and 12 bases lay in between. Germline CDR1 is MGHRA and CDR2 is YSYEKL. CDR3 length equals 15 residues. The CDR3 spells CASSQVGSGTYEQYF. The CDR3 nucleotides read TGCGCCAGCAGCCAAGTTGGCTCGGGAACCTACGAGCAGTACTTC.

V and J are TRBV28 and TRBJ2-3, with D perhaps matching TRBD2 (6 bases). CDR1 and CDR2 (germline): MDHEN, SYDVKM. The CDR3 extends over 14 amino acids. V lost 5 bases and J lost 6, with 15 bases in between. The CDR3 sequence: CASSPDGSGDTQYF. CDR3 bases: TGTGCCAGCAGTCCAGACGGGAGTGGGGATACGCAGTATTTT.

The chain couples TRBV7-6 to TRBJ1-3; D remains ambiguous. Per germline, CDR1 SGHVS and CDR2 FNYEAQ. The CDR3 totals 17 residues. V lost 5 bases and J lost 0, with 17 bases in between. The CDR3 here is CASSPRVGLPSGNTIYF. DNA for the CDR3: TGTGCCAGCAGCCCCAGAGTAGGCCTCCCCTCTGGAAACACCATATATTTT.

The chain uses TRBV4-1 and TRBJ2-7; 7 bases line up with TRBD1. This CDR3 is 12 amino acids long. In germline, CDR1 is MGHRA, CDR2 YSYEKL. J gave up 6 bases and V 3 bases, and 2 bases lay outside the gene matches. CDR3 loop: CASSQTGLEQYF. The CDR3 coding sequence is TGCGCCAGCAGCCAGACAGGGCTCGAGCAGTACTTC.

The rearrangement links TRBV10-3 to TRBJ1-4; D perhaps matches TRBD1 (5 bases). The V end was cut by 11 bases, the J end by 10 bases, with 23 bases between. The germline gives CDR1 ENHRY, CDR2 SYGVKD. This CDR3 is 14 amino acids long. The CDR3 DNA sequence: TGTGCCTCTAGGCAGGGAGAGAACCCTGGAAAACTGTTTTTT. Translated, it gives CASRQGENPGKLFF.

There are a few counts of this clonotype. This rearrangement joins TRBV29-1 to TRBJ2-7; 13 nucleotides align to TRBD2. CDR3 length: 16 residues. Germline CDR1 reads SQVTM; CDR2 reads ANQGSEA. Trimming at V came to 2 bases and at J to 2 bases, leaving 6 bases not matched to a gene. In DNA, the CDR3 is TGCAGCGTTGAAATCCCCGGACTAGCGGGGGCCTACGAGCAGTACTTC. Residues: CSVEIPGLAGAYEQYF.

The chain recombines TRBV12-3 or TRBV12-4 with TRBJ2-5; D remains ambiguous. The CDR3 contains 13 residues. V was pared by 2 bases and J by 6 bases, with 10 bases between. CDR3: CASSLSEEQTQYF. The CDR3 region has the DNA TGTGCCAGCAGTTTATCGGAAGAACAGACCCAGTACTTC.

The rearrangement joins TRBV10-3 to TRBJ1-5; 7 nucleotides match TRBD1. The CDR3 loop spans 14 amino acids. V lost 4 bases, J lost 1 base, and 1 base stayed unmatched. CDR1 and CDR2 (germline): ENHRY, SYGVKD. The CDR3 region has the DNA TGTGCCATCAGTGCGACAGGGAGCAATCAGCCCCAGCATTTT. It yields the protein CAISATGSNQPQHF.

This clonotype has a handful of counts. The DNA for the CDR3 is TGTGCCAGCAGTTACGGAGCACCTACCGGGGAGCTGTTTTTT. Its translation is CASSYGAPTGELFF. The rearrangement uses TRBV6-2 or TRBV6-3 and TRBJ2-2; D is undetermined. This CDR3 comprises 14 residues. The germline V gene encodes CDR1 MNHEY and CDR2 SVGEGT. The germline V and J ends were trimmed by 2 bases and 5 bases, with 9 bases remaining between them.

This clonotype has at least ten counts. The chain uses TRBV28 and TRBJ2-1, with 9 bases aligning to TRBD2. Looked up from germline, CDR1 is MDHEN and CDR2 is SYDVKM. The CDR3 spans 19 residues. The V segment lost 5 bases and the J segment 7 bases; nucleotides outside the gene matches: 21. DNA for the CDR3: TGTGCCAGCAGTCATCCCCAAACCAATGAGCGGGAGGATGGGAATGAGCAGTTCTTC. It is translated as CASSHPQTNEREDGNEQFF.

At least ten counts were recorded for this clonotype. The chain links TRBV4-2 to TRBJ2-3, with 16 bases lining up with TRBD2. V lost 4 bases to trimming and J lost 11 bases; unmatched junction nucleotides: 9. Germline V gene data show CDR1 as LGHNA and CDR2 as YNFKEQ. The CDR3 has 16 amino acids. CDR3 nucleotides: TGTGCCAGCAGCCTCAACTCCGGGACTAGCGGGGGGGAGCAGTATTTT. Amino acids: CASSLNSGTSGGEQYF.

This clonotype was seen ten or more times. This sequence joins TRBV11-2 and TRBJ2-3, with D perhaps matching TRBD1 or TRBD2 (5 bases each). The CDR3 extends over 12 amino acids. The V end lost 4 bases, the J end lost 7 bases, and 9 bases lay between the germline ends. Germline CDR1 reads SGHAT; CDR2 reads FQNNGV. The CDR3 protein is CASSSGTHTQYF. The CDR3 region has the DNA TGTGCCAGCAGCTCGGGGACCCATACGCAGTATTTT.

This sequence joins TRBV9 and TRBJ1-4; D is unresolved. This CDR3 has 15 amino acids. CDR1 SGDLS and CDR2 YYNGEE come from the germline V gene. The V end was cut by 3 bases, the J end by 3 bases, with 12 bases between. The CDR3 protein is CASSAWEGPNEKLFF. CDR3 nucleotides: TGTGCCAGCAGCGCCTGGGAGGGCCCTAATGAAAAACTGTTTTTT.

V and J are TRBV12-3 or TRBV12-4 and TRBJ1-4; D remains unclear. This CDR3 spans 13 amino acids. Trimming pared 5 bases from V and 8 bases from J, leaving 12 bases between. CDR3 nucleotides: TGTGCCAGCAGTGCCCATCTCGGGGAAAAACTGTTTTTT. It encodes CASSAHLGEKLFF.

The CDR3 is CASSPLQGASSYEQYF. Written as DNA, the CDR3 is TGTGCCAGCAGCCCCTTACAGGGGGCTTCCTCCTACGAGCAGTACTTC. The chain employs TRBV7-8 and TRBJ2-7; TRBD1 agrees at 9 bases. The CDR3 is made up of 16 amino acids. CDR1 SGHVS and CDR2 FQNEAQ come from the germline V gene. V gave up 5 bases and J gave up 0 bases; unmatched junction bases: 8. Based on the CDR3 plus reference TRBV7-8 and TRBJ2-7, the full variable domain is GAGVSQSPRYKVAKRGQDVALRCDPISGHVSLFWYQQALGQGPEFLTYFQNEAQLDKSGLPSDRFFAERPEGSVSTLKIQRTQQEDSAVYLCASSPLQGASSYEQYFGPGTRLTVT.

There are many counts of this clonotype. The chain carries TRBV10-3 and TRBJ2-7; maybe TRBD1 (6 bases). This CDR3 has 14 amino acids. The germline V and J ends were trimmed by 5 bases and 2 bases, with 13 bases remaining between them. Germline loops: CDR1 ENHRY, CDR2 SYGVKD. CDR3 nucleotides: TGTGCCATCAGTCGCTCACGGGACACCTACGAGCAGTACTTC. It codes for CAISRSRDTYEQYF.

This clonotype has a handful of counts. The gene calls are TRBV18 and TRBJ1-1; unclear D gene. The V gene's germline CDR1 is KGHSH and CDR2 LQKENI. The V end lost 5 bases, the J end lost 0 bases, and 7 bases lay between the germline ends. The CDR3 has 13 residues. This CDR3 is CASSTDMNTEAFF. In DNA, the CDR3 is TGTGCCAGCTCAACAGACATGAACACTGAAGCTTTCTTT.

The chain employs TRBV6-2 or TRBV6-3 and TRBJ2-7; 9 bases match TRBD2. The CDR3 contains 15 residues. With V trimmed by 6 bases and J by 5 bases, 11 bases remained unmatched. Germline V CDR1 and CDR2: MNHEY, SVGEGT. The DNA of the CDR3 is TGTGCCAGCAGGGGTAGCGGGAGAGTTTACCACGAGCAGTACTTC. Encoded protein: CASRGSGRVYHEQYF.

This clonotype turned up a few times. This chain joins TRBV3-1 and TRBJ2-4, with D perhaps TRBD1 or TRBD2 (5 bases each). Trimming pared 3 bases from V and 7 bases from J, leaving 10 bases between. Per the germline V gene, CDR1 is LGHDT and CDR2 is YNNKEL (reference sequence). This CDR3 is built from 13 residues. Here the CDR3 reads CASSHKGTNIQYF. CDR3 DNA: TGTGCCAGCAGCCACAAGGGGACGAACATTCAGTACTTC.

V usage is TRBV4-2 and J usage is TRBJ2-5; no reliable D call. Germline V CDR1 and CDR2: LGHNA, YNFKEQ. There are 14 residues in the CDR3. The ends were cut back, 5 bases at V and 4 bases at J, with 14 bases in the middle. The CDR3 loop reads CASSVSSTPETQYF. The CDR3 DNA reads TGTGCCAGCAGCGTATCCTCGACGCCAGAGACCCAGTACTTC.

The V and J genes are TRBV20-1 and TRBJ2-7, with D perhaps given as TRBD1 or TRBD2 (6 bases each). The CDR3 consists of 13 residues. V was clipped by 4 bases and J by 3 bases, with 13 bases between them. Germline lookup yields CDR1 DFQATT and CDR2 SNEGSKA (reference sequence). The chain's CDR3 is CSATSGARYEQYF. DNA for the CDR3: TGCAGTGCTACCTCGGGGGCGCGCTACGAGCAGTACTTC.

The rearrangement uses TRBV27 and TRBJ1-2; TRBD1 aligns across 9 bases. The CDR3 is 12 amino acids. The germline gives CDR1 MNHEY, CDR2 SMNVEV (reference sequence). V trimming: 6 bases; J trimming: 14 bases; junction bases outside the gene matches: 10. The CDR3 protein is CASRGRTGAGTF. CDR3 nucleotide sequence: TGTGCCAGCAGAGGGAGGACAGGGGCGGGTACCTTC.

V is TRBV5-1 and J is TRBJ2-6; D remains ambiguous. The CDR3 consists of 15 residues. Germline V gene sequence: CDR1 SGHRS, CDR2 YFSETQ. Trimming pared 4 bases from V and 0 bases from J, leaving 8 bases between. This chain's CDR3 is CASSQRLSGANVLTF. The CDR3, as DNA: TGCGCCAGCAGCCAAAGGCTCTCTGGGGCCAACGTCCTGACTTTC.

The J gene is TRBJ2-2, the V gene TRBV5-6; D is unclear. Germline lookup yields CDR1 SGHDT and CDR2 YYEEEE. The CDR3 spans 16 residues. The V end lost 1 base, the J end lost 0 bases, and 10 bases lay between the germline ends. CDR3 sequence: CASSLYRFANTGELFF. The CDR3 DNA is TGTGCCAGCAGCTTGTACAGATTCGCGAACACCGGGGAGCTGTTTTTT.